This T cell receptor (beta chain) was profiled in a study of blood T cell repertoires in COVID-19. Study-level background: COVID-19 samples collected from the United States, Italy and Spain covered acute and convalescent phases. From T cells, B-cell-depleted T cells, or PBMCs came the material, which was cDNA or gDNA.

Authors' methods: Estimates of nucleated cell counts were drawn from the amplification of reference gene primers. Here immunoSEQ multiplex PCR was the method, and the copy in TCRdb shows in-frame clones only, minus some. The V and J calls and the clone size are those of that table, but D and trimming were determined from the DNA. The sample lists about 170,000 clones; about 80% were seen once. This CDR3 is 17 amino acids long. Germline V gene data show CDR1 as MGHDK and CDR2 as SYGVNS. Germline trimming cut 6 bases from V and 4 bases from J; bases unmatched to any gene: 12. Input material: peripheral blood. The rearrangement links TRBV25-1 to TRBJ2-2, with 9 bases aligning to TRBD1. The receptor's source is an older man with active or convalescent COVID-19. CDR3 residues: CASSKGQGVWGTGELFF. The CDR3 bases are TGTGCCAGCAGCAAGGGACAGGGCGTTTGGGGCACCGGGGAGCTGTTTTTT.